A single sample is the source of the 20 T cell receptor beta chains below, sequenced in a study of blood T cell repertoires in COVID-19. Assay: immunoSEQ multiplex PCR; the TCRdb copy retains only in-frame clones and omits some. The table records approximately 150,000 clones, roughly 79% of them present only once. The sequenced material came from peripheral blood. These receptors all come from a human donor in a cohort sampled during active COVID-19.

This clone was recorded at least ten times. The V gene is TRBV6-4, the J gene TRBJ1-1; D is unresolved. The CDR3 sequence is 13 residues long. The V end lost 0 bases, the J end lost 4 bases, and 6 bases lay between the germline ends. Germline lookup yields CDR1 MRHNA and CDR2 SNTAGT. The DNA of the CDR3 is TGTGCCAGCAGTGACTCCTTGAGCACTGAAGCTTTCTTT. Translated, it gives CASSDSLSTEAFF.

The chain employs TRBV4-2 and TRBJ2-2; 12 positions match TRBD2. Germline CDR1 LGHNA, CDR2 YNFKEQ. The CDR3 covers 19 residues. J gave up 6 bases and V 1 base, and 12 bases lay outside the gene matches. The CDR3 is CASSQVLGLAGSGSGELFF. The CDR3 nucleotides are TGTGCCAGCAGCCAAGTTTTAGGACTAGCGGGATCCGGATCCGGGGAGCTGTTTTTT.

V gene TRBV6-5 combines with J gene TRBJ1-3, with 7 bases that match TRBD1. Germline V gene lookup returns CDR1 MNHEY and CDR2 SVGAGI. The CDR3 totals 13 residues. The ends lost 8 bases at V and 4 bases at J; junction bases unmatched: 5. The CDR3 DNA reads TGTGCCAGCGGACAGGTCGGAGGAAACACCATATATTTT. It encodes CASGQVGGNTIYF.

Here the CDR3 DNA reads TGTGCCACCAGCAGACCGGGACAGGGTTATACCCAGTACTTC. This encodes CATSRPGQGYTQYF. The chain uses TRBV15 and TRBJ2-5, with TRBD1 identical over 9 bases. CDR3 length equals 14 residues. Losses at the gene ends were 2 bases for V and 8 bases for J; bases not matched to a gene: 6. Germline CDR1 is LNHNV and CDR2 is YYDKDF (reference sequence).

The chain is built from TRBV28 and TRBJ2-5; D is possibly TRBD1 (5 bases). Trimming left V 7 bases short and J 5 bases short, with 11 bases between. This CDR3 has 12 residues. CDR1 MDHEN and CDR2 SYDVKM come from the germline V gene. The CDR3 DNA follows: TGTGCCAGCACCCAGGGCCGGGAGACCCAGTACTTC. Protein sequence: CASTQGRETQYF.

CDR3 residues: CASSFAQTSPSNYGYTF. CDR3 nucleotides: TGTGCCAGCAGTTTCGCACAGACCTCACCATCTAACTATGGCTACACCTTC. This chain joins TRBV6-2 or TRBV6-3 and TRBJ1-2, with D hard to call. Germline CDR1 MNHEY, CDR2 SVGEGT. V shed 4 bases and J shed 0 bases, with 18 bases lying between them. CDR3 length: 17 amino acids.

This clone occurred a few times. V is TRBV7-2 and J is TRBJ2-2; D uncertain. V was trimmed by 5 bases and J by 3 bases, leaving 19 bases between them. There are 17 residues in the CDR3. Germline V CDR1 and CDR2: SGHTA, FQGNSA. The CDR3 loop reads CASSPYAPRVDTGELFF. The CDR3 nucleotides are TGTGCCAGCAGCCCATACGCCCCCCGGGTCGACACCGGGGAGCTGTTTTTT.

This sequence joins TRBV28 and TRBJ1-3; 8 nucleotides match TRBD1. V dropped 5 bases and J dropped 2; count of bases not matched to a gene: 5. The germline gives CDR1 MDHEN, CDR2 SYDVKM. The CDR3 covers 15 residues. This CDR3 reads CASSRTGSPGNTIYF. CDR3 bases: TGTGCCAGCAGTAGGACAGGGAGTCCTGGAAACACCATATATTTT.

V usage is TRBV24-1 and J usage is TRBJ1-5; 8 bases align to TRBD1. From germline, CDR1 is KGHDR and CDR2 SFDVKD. This CDR3 contains 15 residues. V was clipped by 4 bases and J by 4 bases; unmatched bases: 5. The CDR3 is CATSDPWTGNQPQHF. The CDR3 coding sequence is TGTGCCACCAGTGACCCTTGGACAGGGAATCAGCCCCAGCATTTT.

The genes are TRBV6-5 and TRBJ1-2; TRBD1 matches at 8 bases. Germline V gene lookup returns CDR1 MNHEY and CDR2 SVGAGI. The CDR3 contains 15 residues. The ends lost 4 bases at V and 1 base at J; junction bases unmatched: 5. CDR3 amino acids: CASSSPGQVNYGYTF. The CDR3 coding sequence is TGTGCCAGCAGTTCTCCGGGACAGGTTAACTATGGCTACACCTTC.

The chain combines TRBV4-3 with TRBJ1-2, with 8 bases identical to TRBD1. J was trimmed by 8 bases and V by 5 bases; bases with no gene match: 13. CDR3 length: 15 amino acids. Germline-derived CDR1 and CDR2 are LGHNA and YSLEER. The CDR3 DNA follows: TGCGCCAGCAGCACCGCCCTCGGCAGGGGGCAAGGCTACACCTTC. It translates to CASSTALGRGQGYTF.

On this clone itself: One end of the junction is discordant with germline, which a read error may explain. The chain is built from TRBV7-2 and TRBJ2-7, with D uncertain. Germline lookup yields CDR1 SGHTA and CDR2 FQGNSA. The CDR3 covers 12 residues. The CDR3 DNA reads TGTGCCAGCAGCTCCCGGCAGGATGTTCAGAACTTC. Its translation: CASSSRQDVQNF.

This rearrangement joins TRBV6-2 or TRBV6-3 to TRBJ1-1; D uncertain. CDR1 and CDR2 from the germline V gene are MNHEY and SVGEGT. The CDR3 loop spans 13 amino acids. V lost 0 bases to trimming and J lost 1 base, with 3 bases between them. In DNA form, the CDR3 reads TGTGCCAGCAGTTACTCGAGGAACACTGAAGCTTTCTTT. This gives the protein CASSYSRNTEAFF.

V is TRBV19 and J is TRBJ2-6, with D maybe TRBD1 (6 bases). The germline gives CDR1 LNHDA, CDR2 SQIVND (reference sequence). This CDR3 comprises 16 residues. Deletions cut 9 bases from V and 0 bases from J, with 15 bases between. Written as DNA, the CDR3 is TGTGCCAGCGAGACAGGCTGGGGCTCTGGGGCCAACGTCCTGACTTTC. Translating it yields CASETGWGSGANVLTF.

Only one count was recorded for this clone. V gene TRBV16 combines with J gene TRBJ1-4, with 8 bases aligning to TRBD1. J was trimmed by 8 bases and V by 1 base; bases with no gene match: 6. Per germline, CDR1 KGHSY and CDR2 FQNENV. The CDR3 is 15 amino acids. The CDR3 loop is CASSQFGQGGEKLFF. DNA of the CDR3: TGTGCCAGCAGCCAATTCGGACAGGGCGGCGAAAAACTGTTTTTT.

DNA for the CDR3: TGTGCCAGCAGTTCAGGACTAGCGGGAGGGCGAAAGACCCAGTACTTC. Translating it yields CASSSGLAGGRKTQYF. This chain connects TRBV6-2 or TRBV6-3 to TRBJ2-5, with 15 nucleotides matching TRBD2. V trimming: 4 bases; J trimming: 6 bases; junction bases outside the gene matches: 6. Germline lookup yields CDR1 MNHEY and CDR2 SVGEGT. The CDR3 is 16 amino acids.

This clone was detected once. The V and J genes are TRBV6-2 or TRBV6-3 and TRBJ2-2; the D is unclear. V lost 2 bases to trimming and J lost 6 bases, with 10 bases between them. The CDR3 has 14 amino acids. From germline, CDR1 is MNHEY and CDR2 SVGEGT. The CDR3 nucleotides are TGTGCCAGCAGTTACGTGTTATCCTCCGGGGAGCTGTTTTTT. This codes for CASSYVLSSGELFF.

The chain couples TRBV6-5 to TRBJ2-7; maybe TRBD2 (5 bases). The CDR3 covers 13 residues. Trimming took 8 bases from V and 3 from J, leaving 14 bases between them. Germline V gene sequence: CDR1 MNHEY, CDR2 SVGAGI. The CDR3 DNA follows: TGTGCCAGCGGGGTAGCGCTACTCTACGAGCAGTACTTC. This gives the protein CASGVALLYEQYF.

This clone was detected a few times. The V call is TRBV7-8, the J call TRBJ2-2, with D maybe TRBD2 (6 bases). The V gene lost 4 bases and the J gene lost 3 bases, with 12 bases spanning the gap. The CDR3 spans 15 residues. From germline, CDR1 is SGHVS and CDR2 FQNEAQ. The CDR3 sequence: CASSSSGDYTGELFF. Written as DNA, the CDR3 is TGTGCCAGCAGCTCCTCCGGGGACTACACCGGGGAGCTGTTTTTT.

The rearrangement joins TRBV6-5 to TRBJ2-1, with 10 positions matching TRBD2. Germline assignment: CDR1 MNHEY and CDR2 SVGAGI. Germline trimming cut 6 bases from V and 6 bases from J; bases unmatched to any gene: 5. This CDR3 has 14 residues. CDR3 in amino acids: CASRRAGGGNEQFF. The CDR3 DNA follows: TGTGCCAGCAGGCGAGCGGGAGGGGGCAATGAGCAGTTCTTC.